What follows is one TCR beta chain and its context. The authors reverse transcribed 0.5 to 1 ug RNA with random hexamers. TCRdb analysed the immunoSEQ multiplex PCR reads with MiXCR anew, one entry per CDR3 protein. The sample consists of about 150,000 distinct CDR3 sequences, approximately 95% of them appearing once. Patients having Susac syndrome satisfied recently defined diagnostic criteria for definite or probable disease. Germline assignment: CDR1 KGHDR and CDR2 SFDVKD. V was trimmed by 3 bases and J by 8 bases, leaving 16 bases between them. The CDR3 extends over 15 amino acids. These data originate in a study of CD8 T cells in Susac syndrome.

The clonotype originates from a human donor with Susac syndrome. Material: CD4+ T cells from PBMCs. V and J are TRBV24-1 and TRBJ2-1; D might be TRBD1 or TRBD2, each matching 5 bases. CDR3: CATSDPGRASDEQFF. The DNA of the CDR3 is TGTGCCACCAGTGATCCGGGACGAGCATCCGATGAGCAGTTCTTC.